These 6 T cell receptor beta chains share one sample of origin, sequenced in a study of blood T cell repertoires in COVID-19. Assay: immunoSEQ multiplex PCR; the TCRdb copy retains only in-frame clones and omits some. The sample includes about 150,000 clones, approximately 81% of them seen just once. What was sequenced was peripheral blood. The receptors come from a man aged 18 to 29 with active or convalescent COVID-19.

The V gene is TRBV29-1, the J gene TRBJ2-7, with D possibly matching TRBD1 (5 bases). Trimming shortened V by 0 bases and J by 2 bases, and 8 bases separated the two germline ends. This CDR3 is 13 amino acids long. Germline V lookup: CDR1 SQVTM, CDR2 ANQGSEA. This CDR3 reads CSVEDPTAYEQYF. CDR3 DNA sequence: TGCAGCGTTGAAGACCCGACAGCCTACGAGCAGTACTTC.

The chain's CDR3 is CASKFTKQNTEAFF. In nucleotides, the CDR3 is TGTGCCAGCAAATTCACAAAACAAAACACTGAAGCTTTCTTT. The V gene is TRBV6-6, the J gene TRBJ1-1; D unresolved. V was cut by 7 bases and J by 2 bases, with 14 bases left in between. The CDR3 spans 14 residues. Germline V CDR1 and CDR2: MNHNY, SVGAGI (reference sequence).

V usage is TRBV9 and J usage is TRBJ2-3, with a possible D match to TRBD2 (5 bases). Germline V gene sequence: CDR1 SGDLS, CDR2 YYNGEE. The CDR3 sequence is 21 residues long. V lost 4 bases, J lost 3 bases, and 33 bases lay in between. This chain's CDR3 is CASSPPLPSFGRRESTDTQYF. The CDR3, as DNA: TGTGCCAGCAGCCCCCCCTTGCCATCCTTTGGGCGAAGGGAGAGTACAGATACGCAGTATTTT.

This clone was counted once. The V gene is TRBV27, the J gene TRBJ1-2; D not resolved. The germline CDR1 and CDR2 sequences are MNHEY and SMNVEV (reference sequence). CDR3 length: 13 residues. V lost 5 bases to trimming and J lost 0 bases, with 7 bases between them. DNA of the CDR3: TGTGCCAGCAGTACTAGGACTAACTATGGCTACACCTTC. The encoded protein is CASSTRTNYGYTF.

The chain links TRBV5-6 to TRBJ2-5, with 12 bases fitting TRBD2. With 5 bases clipped from V and 4 bases from J, the junction kept 9 bases outside the gene matches. From germline, CDR1 is SGHDT and CDR2 YYEEEE. This CDR3 spans 16 amino acids. CDR3 in amino acids: CASSYPSGGARETQYF. In nucleotides, the CDR3 is TGTGCCAGCAGTTACCCTAGCGGGGGGGCCCGAGAGACCCAGTACTTC.

This chain links TRBV7-8 with TRBJ2-7; D is uncertain. With 5 bases removed from V and 3 bases from J, the gap between germline ends came to 5 bases. The CDR3 runs to 11 residues. Germline V gene sequence: CDR1 SGHVS, CDR2 FQNEAQ. CDR3 in DNA: TGTGCCAGCAGCAATAGCTACGAGCAGTACTTC. This sequence encodes CASSNSYEQYF.